This TCR beta chain came from a study of cytomegalovirus exposure and HLA in healthy donors. General study points: HLA allele associations emerged for fewer than 20,000 TCR beta sequences in a later analysis, at 0.05 false discovery rate. Many donors shared some public TCRs, even though most TCR sequences were rare. Diagnosis of cytomegalovirus status made by the classifier reportedly showed high specificity and sensitivity. Some segments of the V type, notably TRBV6-2 and TRBV6-3, were excluded as indistinguishable.

The CDR3 sequence is 13 residues long. The V end lost 4 bases, the J end lost 1 base, and 8 bases lay between the germline ends. Both 60 Vbeta primers and 13 Jbeta primers went into the PCR. Measured with immunoSEQ multiplex PCR; TCRdb has only the in-frame clones, and not every one. The sample lists hundreds of thousands of clones; approximately 84% were seen once. Regarding this clone: Its antigen remains unknown.

V gene TRBV23-1 combines with J gene TRBJ2-7, with D uncertain. TRBV23-1 is known as an ORF, though its function is uncertain. The origin of this receptor is a woman aged 40 to 50 in good health and CMV-seronegative. The specimen sequenced was PBMCs. The CDR3 region has the DNA TGCGCCAGCAGTCGACTTATATCCTACGAGCAGTACTTC. It specifies CASSRLISYEQYF.